The following is a TCR beta chain sequence with its context. As yet, its antigen is unknown. These data belong to a study of cytomegalovirus exposure and HLA in healthy donors. General observations from the study: It emerged from a later analysis that several of the most significant clusters appeared to be linked to common viral pathogens.

PCR employed 60 Vbeta and 13 Jbeta primers. Only in-frame clones appear in the TCRdb table, and some are missing; sequencing was by immunoSEQ multiplex PCR. The sample has 110,000 to 150,000 clones, 60% to 75% seen once. In germline, CDR1 is SGHTA, CDR2 FQGTGA. This CDR3 is 14 amino acids long. V was shortened by 5 bases and J by 7 bases, with 17 bases between the two germline ends. Healthy bone marrow donors made up the cohort. The chain couples TRBV7-3 to TRBJ1-2, with D maybe TRBD1 (6 bases). The sequence was obtained from a young man in good health and CMV-seronegative. Sequenced input: PBMCs. The DNA of the CDR3 is TGTGCCAGCAGCAGCTCGGGGGGGCTTGGTGGCTACACCTTC. Protein product: CASSSSGGLGGYTF.